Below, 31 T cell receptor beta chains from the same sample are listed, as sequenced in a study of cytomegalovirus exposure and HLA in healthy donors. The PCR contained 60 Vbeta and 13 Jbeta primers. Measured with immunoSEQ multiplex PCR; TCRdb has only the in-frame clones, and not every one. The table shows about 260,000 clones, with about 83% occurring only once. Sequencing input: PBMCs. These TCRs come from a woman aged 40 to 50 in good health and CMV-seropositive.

The chain's CDR3 is CSVPGAPAGSGNTEAFF. CDR3 nucleotides: TGCAGCGTTCCAGGGGCGCCCGCAGGGAGCGGGAACACTGAAGCTTTCTTT. The chain links TRBV29-1 to TRBJ1-1, with a weak D call TRBD1 (6 bases). V lost 5 bases, J lost 1 base, and 23 bases lay in between. The CDR3 runs to 17 residues. Germline V CDR1 and CDR2: SQVTM, ANQGSEA.

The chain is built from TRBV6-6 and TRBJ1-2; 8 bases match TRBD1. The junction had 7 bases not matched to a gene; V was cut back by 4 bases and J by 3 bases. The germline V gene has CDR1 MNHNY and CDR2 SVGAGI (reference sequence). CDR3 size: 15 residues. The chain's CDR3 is CASSFGQGFDYGYTF. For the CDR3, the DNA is TGTGCCAGCAGTTTCGGACAGGGCTTTGACTATGGCTACACCTTC.

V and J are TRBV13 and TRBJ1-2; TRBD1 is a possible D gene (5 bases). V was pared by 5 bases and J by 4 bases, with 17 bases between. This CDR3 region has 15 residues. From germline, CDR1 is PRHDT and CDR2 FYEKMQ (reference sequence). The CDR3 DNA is TGTGCCAGCAGCATACGACAGAGCCTAAGCTATGGCTACACCTTC. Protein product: CASSIRQSLSYGYTF.

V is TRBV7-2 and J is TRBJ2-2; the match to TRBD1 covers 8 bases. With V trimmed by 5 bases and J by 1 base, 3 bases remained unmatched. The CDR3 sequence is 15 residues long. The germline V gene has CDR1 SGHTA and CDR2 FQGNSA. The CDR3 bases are TGTGCCAGCAGCCCCAGGGGGCAGAACACCGGGGAGCTGTTTTTT. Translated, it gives CASSPRGQNTGELFF.

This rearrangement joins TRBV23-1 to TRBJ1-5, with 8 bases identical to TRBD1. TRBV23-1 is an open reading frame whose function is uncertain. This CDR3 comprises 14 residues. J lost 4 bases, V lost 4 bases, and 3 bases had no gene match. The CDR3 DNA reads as TGCGCCAGCAGTCCGGACAGGGCGAATCAGCCCCAGCATTTT. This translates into CASSPDRANQPQHF.

For the CDR3, the DNA is TGTGCCAGCAGGAGGGTAGGAGGAGTCTACGAGCAGTACTTC. Protein sequence: CASRRVGGVYEQYF. The rearrangement uses TRBV27 and TRBJ2-7, with TRBD2 as a possible D gene (5 bases). The germline CDR1 and CDR2 sequences are MNHEY and SMNVEV (reference sequence). V was clipped by 6 bases and J by 3 bases, with 15 bases between them. This CDR3 is built from 14 residues.

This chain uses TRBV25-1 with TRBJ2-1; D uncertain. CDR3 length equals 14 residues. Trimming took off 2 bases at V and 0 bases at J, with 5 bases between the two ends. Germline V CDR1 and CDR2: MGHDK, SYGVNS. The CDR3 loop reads CASSEISSYNEQFF. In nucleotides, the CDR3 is TGTGCCAGCAGTGAAATTAGCTCCTACAATGAGCAGTTCTTC. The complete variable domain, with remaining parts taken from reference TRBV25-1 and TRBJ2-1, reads EADIYQTPRYLVIGTGKKITLECSQTMGHDKMYWYQQDPGMELHLIHYSYGVNSTEKGDLSSESTVSRIRTEHFPLTLESARPSHTSQYLCASSEISSYNEQFFGPGTRLTVL.

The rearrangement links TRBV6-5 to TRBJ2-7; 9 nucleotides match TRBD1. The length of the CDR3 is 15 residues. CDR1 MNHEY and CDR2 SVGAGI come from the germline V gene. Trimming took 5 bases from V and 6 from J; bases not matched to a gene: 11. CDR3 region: CASSIDGTGLVEQYF. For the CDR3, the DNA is TGTGCCAGCAGTATCGACGGGACAGGGCTCGTCGAGCAGTACTTC.

In DNA, the CDR3 is TGTGCCAGCAGCCGACTTAGGGGCGGGATCAATGGCTACACCTTC. This sequence encodes CASSRLRGGINGYTF. The V gene is TRBV11-3, the J gene TRBJ1-2; possible D gene TRBD1, 5 bases. V was clipped by 5 bases and J by 6 bases, with 19 bases between them. The CDR3 contains 15 residues. Germline V gives CDR1 SGHNT, CDR2 YENEEA.

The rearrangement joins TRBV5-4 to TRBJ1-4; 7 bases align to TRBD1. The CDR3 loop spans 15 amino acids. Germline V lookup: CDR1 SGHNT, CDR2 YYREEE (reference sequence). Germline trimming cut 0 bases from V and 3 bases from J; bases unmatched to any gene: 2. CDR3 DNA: TGTGCCAGCAGCTTGGGGGGACAGCCTAATGAAAAACTGTTTTTT. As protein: CASSLGGQPNEKLFF.

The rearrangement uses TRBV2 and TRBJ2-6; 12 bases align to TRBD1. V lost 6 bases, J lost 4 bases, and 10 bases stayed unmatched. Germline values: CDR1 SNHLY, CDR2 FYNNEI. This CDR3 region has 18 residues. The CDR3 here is CASRPGTGGAIGANVLTF. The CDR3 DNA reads TGTGCCAGCAGACCCGGGACAGGGGGCGCGATAGGGGCCAACGTCCTGACTTTC.

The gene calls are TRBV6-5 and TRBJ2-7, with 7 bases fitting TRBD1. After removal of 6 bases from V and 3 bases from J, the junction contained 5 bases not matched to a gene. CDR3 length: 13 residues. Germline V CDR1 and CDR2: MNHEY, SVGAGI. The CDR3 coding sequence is TGTGCCAGCAGAAACTGGGACAGCTACGAGCAGTACTTC. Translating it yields CASRNWDSYEQYF.

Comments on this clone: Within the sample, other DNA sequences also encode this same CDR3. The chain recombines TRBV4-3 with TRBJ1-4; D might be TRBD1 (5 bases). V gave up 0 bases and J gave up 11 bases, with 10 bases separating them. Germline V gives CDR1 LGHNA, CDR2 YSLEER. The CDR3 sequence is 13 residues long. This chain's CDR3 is CASSQDRAEKLFF. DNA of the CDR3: TGCGCCAGCAGCCAAGACAGGGCGGAGAAACTGTTTTTT.

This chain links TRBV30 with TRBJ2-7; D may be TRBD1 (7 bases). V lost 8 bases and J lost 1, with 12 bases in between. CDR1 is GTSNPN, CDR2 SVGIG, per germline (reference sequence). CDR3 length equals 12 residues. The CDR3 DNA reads TGTGCCGCGTCAGGGGGGTCCTACGAGCAGTACTTC. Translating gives CAASGGSYEQYF.

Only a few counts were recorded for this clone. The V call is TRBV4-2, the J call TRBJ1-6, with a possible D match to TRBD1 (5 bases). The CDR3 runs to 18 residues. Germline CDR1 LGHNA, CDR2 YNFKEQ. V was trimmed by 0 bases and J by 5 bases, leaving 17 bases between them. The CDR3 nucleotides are TGTGCCAGCAGCCAAGATCTTGGGGGGGTCAACAATAATTCACCCCTCCACTTT. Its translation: CASSQDLGGVNNNSPLHF.

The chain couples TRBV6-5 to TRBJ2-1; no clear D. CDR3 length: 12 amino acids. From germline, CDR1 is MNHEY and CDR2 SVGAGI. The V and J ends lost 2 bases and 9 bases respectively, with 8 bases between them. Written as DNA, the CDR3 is TGTGCCAGCAGTTACCCGACGGGTGAGCAGTTCTTC. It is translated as CASSYPTGEQFF.

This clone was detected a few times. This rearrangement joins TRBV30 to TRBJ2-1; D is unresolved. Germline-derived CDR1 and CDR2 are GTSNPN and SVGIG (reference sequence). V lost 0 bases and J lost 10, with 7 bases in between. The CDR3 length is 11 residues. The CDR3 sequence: CAWSVGREQFF. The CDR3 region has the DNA TGTGCCTGGAGTGTTGGCCGCGAGCAGTTCTTC.

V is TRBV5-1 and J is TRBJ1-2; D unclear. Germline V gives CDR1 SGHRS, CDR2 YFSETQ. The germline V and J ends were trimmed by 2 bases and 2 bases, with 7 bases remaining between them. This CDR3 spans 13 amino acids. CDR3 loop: CASSFLTNYGYTF. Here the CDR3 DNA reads TGCGCCAGCAGCTTTTTGACAAACTATGGCTACACCTTC.

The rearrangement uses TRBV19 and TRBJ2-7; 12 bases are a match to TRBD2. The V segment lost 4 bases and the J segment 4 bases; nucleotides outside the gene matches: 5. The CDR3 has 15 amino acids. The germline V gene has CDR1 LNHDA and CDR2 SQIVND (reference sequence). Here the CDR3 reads CASSRGTSGRYEQYF. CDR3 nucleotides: TGTGCCAGTAGTAGAGGGACTAGCGGGCGGTACGAGCAGTACTTC.

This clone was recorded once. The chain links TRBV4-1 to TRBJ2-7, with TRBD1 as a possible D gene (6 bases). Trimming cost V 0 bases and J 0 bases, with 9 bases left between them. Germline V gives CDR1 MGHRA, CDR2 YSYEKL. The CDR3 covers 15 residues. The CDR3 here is CASSQDRQASYEQYF. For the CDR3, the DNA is TGCGCCAGCAGCCAAGATCGACAGGCCTCCTACGAGCAGTACTTC.

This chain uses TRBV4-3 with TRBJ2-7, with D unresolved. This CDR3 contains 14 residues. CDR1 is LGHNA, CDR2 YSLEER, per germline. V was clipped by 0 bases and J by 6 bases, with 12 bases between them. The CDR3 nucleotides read TGCGCCAGCAGCCAAGATCGGAGCTTCTTCGAGCAGTACTTC. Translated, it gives CASSQDRSFFEQYF.

CDR3 coding DNA: TGTGCCTGGAGTGAGGGACTAGCGGGAGGGGAGACCCAGTACTTC. Translation: CAWSEGLAGGETQYF. The V call is TRBV30, the J call TRBJ2-5, with 16 positions matching TRBD2. The CDR3 sequence is 15 residues long. With 1 base clipped from V and 5 bases from J, the junction kept 1 base outside the gene matches. Germline assignment: CDR1 GTSNPN and CDR2 SVGIG (reference sequence).

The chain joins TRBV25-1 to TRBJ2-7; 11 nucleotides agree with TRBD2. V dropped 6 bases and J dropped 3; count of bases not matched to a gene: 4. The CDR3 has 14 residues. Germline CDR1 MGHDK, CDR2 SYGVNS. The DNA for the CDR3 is TGTGCCAGCAGCCGACTAGCGGGAAACTACGAGCAGTACTTC. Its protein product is CASSRLAGNYEQYF.

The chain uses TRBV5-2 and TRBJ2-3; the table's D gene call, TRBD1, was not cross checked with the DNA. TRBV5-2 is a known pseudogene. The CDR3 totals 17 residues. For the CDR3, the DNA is TGTGCCAGCATGAGTAGACACGTGTCTATGTCGACAGATACGCAGTATTTT. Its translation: CASMSRHVSMSTDTQYF.

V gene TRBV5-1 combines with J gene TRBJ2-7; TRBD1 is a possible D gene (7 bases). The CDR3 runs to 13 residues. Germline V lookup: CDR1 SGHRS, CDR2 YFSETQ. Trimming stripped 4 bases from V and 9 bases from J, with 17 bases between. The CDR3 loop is CASSAGTVGWQYF. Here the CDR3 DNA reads TGCGCCAGCAGCGCGGGGACAGTTGGTTGGCAGTACTTC.

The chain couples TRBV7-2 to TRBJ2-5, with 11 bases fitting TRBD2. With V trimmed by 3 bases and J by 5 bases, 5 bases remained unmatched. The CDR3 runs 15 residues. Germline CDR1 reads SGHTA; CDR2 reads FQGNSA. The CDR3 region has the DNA TGTGCCAGCAGCTTCCCGACTAGCGGGATCGAGACCCAGTACTTC. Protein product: CASSFPTSGIETQYF.

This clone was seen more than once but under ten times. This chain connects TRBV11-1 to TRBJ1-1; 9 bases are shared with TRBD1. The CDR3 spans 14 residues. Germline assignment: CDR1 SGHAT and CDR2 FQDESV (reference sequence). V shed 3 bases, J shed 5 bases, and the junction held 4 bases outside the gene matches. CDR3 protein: CASSFGQGITEAFF. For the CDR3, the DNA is TGTGCCAGCAGCTTTGGACAGGGGATAACTGAAGCTTTCTTT.

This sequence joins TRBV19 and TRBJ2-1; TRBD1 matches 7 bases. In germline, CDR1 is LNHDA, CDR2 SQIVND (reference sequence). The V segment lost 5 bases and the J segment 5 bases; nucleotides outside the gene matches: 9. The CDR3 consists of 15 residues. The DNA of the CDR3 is TGTGCCAGTAGTCCCTTAGGGACAGTCAACAATGAGCAGTTCTTC. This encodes CASSPLGTVNNEQFF.

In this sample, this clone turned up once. CDR3 coding DNA: TGTGCCAGCAGCTTAGGGGGCGGGAGGGCCCTGGAGACCCAGTACTTC. Encoded protein: CASSLGGGRALETQYF. The J gene is TRBJ2-5, the V gene TRBV7-8; the match to TRBD2 covers 9 bases. This CDR3 contains 16 residues. CDR1 SGHVS and CDR2 FQNEAQ come from the germline V gene. With V trimmed by 1 base and J by 5 bases, 8 bases remained unmatched.

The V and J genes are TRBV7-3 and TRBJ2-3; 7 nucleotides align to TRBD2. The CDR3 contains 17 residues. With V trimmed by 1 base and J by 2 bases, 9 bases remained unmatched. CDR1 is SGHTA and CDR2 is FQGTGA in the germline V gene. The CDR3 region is CASSLSGSGLNTDTQYF. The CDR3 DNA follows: TGTGCCAGCAGCTTAAGTGGCTCGGGACTAAACACAGATACGCAGTATTTT. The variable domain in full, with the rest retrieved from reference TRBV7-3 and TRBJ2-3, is GAGVSQTPSNKVTEKGKYVELRCDPISGHTALYWYRQSLGQGPEFLIYFQGTGAADDSGLPNDRFFAVRPEGSVSTLKIQRTERGDSAVYLCASSLSGSGLNTDTQYFGPGTRLTVL.

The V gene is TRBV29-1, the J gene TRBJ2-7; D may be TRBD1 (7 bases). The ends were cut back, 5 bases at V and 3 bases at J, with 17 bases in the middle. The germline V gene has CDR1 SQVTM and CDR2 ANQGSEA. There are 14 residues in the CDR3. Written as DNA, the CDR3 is TGCAGCGTTAAGGTCCCAGGGGGGATCTACGAGCAGTACTTC. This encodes CSVKVPGGIYEQYF.